This entry lists 24 T cell receptor beta chains sequenced from one sample in a study of T cell repertoires in cytomegalovirus infection. Each CDR3 protein is one row after TCRdb ran MiXCR on the reads. The data show 200,000 to 300,000 distinct CDR3 sequences, with about 12% seen just once and under 2% held by the top ten. Sequenced material: PBMCs. The receptors were gathered from a human donor in good health (CMV status not recorded). Some clones in this sample may be carry-over from other donors' samples.

This clonotype was seen many times. The chain combines TRBV7-2 with TRBJ2-6; D remains unclear. The V end was cut by 5 bases, the J end by 2 bases, with 7 bases between. Germline assignment: CDR1 SGHTA and CDR2 FQGNSA. This CDR3 is built from 14 residues. The DNA of the CDR3 is TGTGCCAGCAGCCTCAGTACTGGGGCCAACGTCCTGACTTTC. It translates to CASSLSTGANVLTF.

This rearrangement joins TRBV6-6 to TRBJ2-7; D not certain. The V gene lost 0 bases and the J gene lost 2 bases, with 11 bases spanning the gap. The CDR3 has 15 amino acids. Looked up from germline, CDR1 is MNHNY and CDR2 is SVGAGI (reference sequence). CDR3 loop: CASSYSDAPAYEQYF. Here the CDR3 DNA reads TGTGCCAGCAGTTACTCGGACGCCCCCGCCTACGAGCAGTACTTC.

This chain uses TRBV29-1 with TRBJ2-5, with TRBD2 matching 8 bases. The CDR3 sequence is 13 residues long. The germline CDR1 and CDR2 sequences are SQVTM and ANQGSEA. V dropped 3 bases and J dropped 4; count of bases not matched to a gene: 4. The CDR3: CSVDGGGPETQYF. The CDR3 bases are TGCAGCGTTGACGGGGGGGGGCCAGAGACCCAGTACTTC. Full variable domain (rest looked up from reference TRBV29-1 and TRBJ2-5): SAVISQKPSRDICQRGTSLTIQCQVDSQVTMMFWYRQQPGQSLTLIATANQGSEATYESGFVIDKFPISRPNLTFSTLTVSNMSPEDSSIYLCSVDGGGPETQYFGPGTRLLVL.

This clonotype was observed at least ten times. The V and J genes are TRBV4-3 and TRBJ2-1; possibly TRBD1 or TRBD2 for D (6 bases each). Deletions cut 1 base from V and 4 bases from J, with 17 bases between. Germline CDR1 is LGHNA and CDR2 is YSLEER. The CDR3 has 17 amino acids. The CDR3 loop is CASSQASGGLEYNEQFF. In nucleotides, the CDR3 is TGCGCCAGCAGCCAAGCCTCTGGGGGGCTAGAATACAATGAGCAGTTCTTC.

This clonotype came up once. CDR3 in DNA: TGTGCCACTGTGGGCGGGAGTACCCCAGAGACCCAGTACTTC. It encodes CATVGGSTPETQYF. This rearrangement joins TRBV7-6 to TRBJ2-5; TRBD2 matches 7 bases. V trimming: 10 bases; J trimming: 4 bases; junction bases outside the gene matches: 12. The V gene's germline CDR1 is SGHVS and CDR2 FNYEAQ. The CDR3 spans 14 residues.

Worth noting for this clonotype: This may be a read error: a much more frequent sequence differs by one nucleotide. This chain joins TRBV28 and TRBJ2-1, with 11 positions matching TRBD2. Unmatched junction bases numbered 8, after V lost 5 bases and J lost 8 bases. The CDR3 is made up of 15 amino acids. Germline values: CDR1 MDHEN, CDR2 SYDVKM. In DNA form, the CDR3 reads TGTGCCAGCAGTCTCAGACTAGCGGGAAGGGATGAGCAGTTCTTC. Amino acid sequence: CASSLRLAGRDEQFF. The whole variable domain, remainder taken from reference TRBV28 and TRBJ2-1, is DVKVTQSSRYLVKRTGEKVFLECVQDMDHENMFWYRQDPGLGLRLIYFSYDVKMKEKGDIPEGYSVSREKKERFSLILESASTNQTSMYLCASSLRLAGRDEQFFGPGTRLTVL.

At least ten counts were recorded for this clonotype. The J gene is TRBJ2-1, the V gene TRBV7-2, with D unresolved. The CDR3 length is 14 residues. Per germline, CDR1 SGHTA and CDR2 FQGNSA. Trimming took off 1 base at V and 6 bases at J, with 10 bases between the two ends. Here the CDR3 DNA reads TGTGCCAGCAGCTTAGTTGTTAACTCCAATGAGCAGTTCTTC. Encoded protein: CASSLVVNSNEQFF.

This clonotype was counted between two and nine times. The chain is built from TRBV6-1 and TRBJ1-2, with 9 nucleotides matching TRBD1. CDR1 MNHNS and CDR2 SASEGT come from the germline V gene. The CDR3 runs to 14 residues. Losses at the gene ends were 5 bases for V and 8 bases for J; bases not matched to a gene: 9. The CDR3 nucleotides are TGTGCCAGCAGTTCCGAGGACAGGGGAGGAGGCTACACCTTC. Translation gives CASSSEDRGGGYTF.

This clonotype was seen at least ten times. V is TRBV7-2 and J is TRBJ2-3, with 7 nucleotides matching TRBD2. V was clipped by 1 base and J by 5 bases; unmatched bases: 3. The CDR3 length is 14 residues. CDR1 is SGHTA and CDR2 is FQGNSA in the germline V gene. Here the CDR3 DNA reads TGTGCCAGCAGCTTAGGTCCGGGGGGAGATACGCAGTATTTT. This gives the protein CASSLGPGGDTQYF.

Many counts were recorded for this clonotype. This chain uses TRBV23-1 with TRBJ2-5, with no clear D. TRBV23-1 is marked as an open reading frame, function uncertain. V lost 3 bases to trimming and J lost 2 bases, with 16 bases between them. The CDR3 is made up of 16 amino acids. The CDR3 bases are TGCGCCAGCAGTCACCGCAGGAACATTCGGCAAGAGACCCAGTACTTC. This sequence encodes CASSHRRNIRQETQYF.

In its sample, this clonotype was seen a few times. V usage is TRBV6-2 or TRBV6-3 and J usage is TRBJ2-7; D possibly corresponds to TRBD2 (5 bases). V lost 7 bases to trimming and J lost 2 bases, with 15 bases between them. CDR1 is MNHEY, CDR2 SVGEGT, per germline. This CDR3 is 14 amino acids long. The CDR3 nucleotides are TGTGCCAGCACCCCCAATGGAGGCCCCTACGAGCAGTACTTC. It yields the protein CASTPNGGPYEQYF.

Ten or more counts support this clonotype. The V call is TRBV7-3, the J call TRBJ2-2; the match to TRBD1 covers 7 bases. The CDR3 sequence is 15 residues long. The V segment lost 2 bases and the J segment 6 bases; nucleotides outside the gene matches: 6. Germline V gives CDR1 SGHTA, CDR2 FQGTGA. The CDR3 DNA reads TGTGCCAGCAGCTTAGTCGGCAGGGGGTCCGGGGAGCTGTTTTTT. Amino acids: CASSLVGRGSGELFF.

In this sample, this clonotype turned up many times. The chain couples TRBV7-2 to TRBJ1-2, with TRBD1 identical over 7 bases. The V gene end was trimmed by 9 bases and the J gene end by 8 bases; junction bases not matched to a gene: 12. This CDR3 has 13 amino acids. In germline, CDR1 is SGHTA, CDR2 FQGNSA. The DNA of the CDR3 is TGTGCCAGTTCTGCTCAGACAGGGAGGGGCTACACCTTC. It yields the protein CASSAQTGRGYTF.

At least ten counts were recorded for this clonotype. V and J are TRBV14 and TRBJ1-2; D gene unclear. The CDR3 loop spans 14 amino acids. From germline, CDR1 is SGHDN and CDR2 FVKESK. The V and J ends lost 4 bases and 0 bases respectively, with 9 bases between them. The CDR3 is CASSPVGANYGYTF. The CDR3 coding sequence is TGTGCCAGCAGCCCGGTCGGAGCTAACTATGGCTACACCTTC.

This clonotype was picked up a small number of times. The CDR3 nucleotides are TGCAGCGTTGAAGATCGGGGCGCGACAGCGGCTTTCTTT. Its protein is CSVEDRGATAAFF. The V gene is TRBV29-1, the J gene TRBJ1-1; tentatively, D is TRBD1 (5 bases). Trimming left V 0 bases short and J 11 bases short, with 16 bases between. The CDR3 covers 13 residues. Germline V gene data show CDR1 as SQVTM and CDR2 as ANQGSEA.

This clonotype occurred many times. The chain carries TRBV12-3 or TRBV12-4 and TRBJ2-1; 13 nucleotides match TRBD2. The CDR3 is 15 amino acids. V gave up 7 bases and J gave up 6 bases; unmatched junction bases: 6. This chain's CDR3 is CASTKTSGGFNEQFF. For the CDR3, the DNA is TGTGCCAGCACCAAGACTAGCGGGGGGTTCAATGAGCAGTTCTTC.

This clonotype occurred many times. The genes are TRBV28 and TRBJ2-1; D unclear. Germline CDR1 and CDR2: MDHEN and SYDVKM. CDR3 length: 14 amino acids. Between the trimmed V and J ends, which lost 4 bases and 3 bases, there was a span of 10 bases. The CDR3 here is CASSSRGGYNEQFF. The CDR3 bases are TGTGCCAGCAGTTCCAGAGGTGGCTACAATGAGCAGTTCTTC.

This chain connects TRBV6-1 to TRBJ2-7, with 9 nucleotides matching TRBD2. V lost 5 bases to trimming and J lost 1 base; unmatched junction nucleotides: 9. Germline CDR1 is MNHNS and CDR2 is SASEGT. The CDR3 has 16 residues. The CDR3 sequence is CASSSTRLAGSYEQYF. CDR3 DNA sequence: TGTGCCAGCAGTTCCACCAGGCTAGCGGGATCCTACGAGCAGTACTTC.

The V call is TRBV20-1, the J call TRBJ2-7; 10 bases map to TRBD1. Germline CDR1 DFQATT, CDR2 SNEGSKA (reference sequence). The V gene end was trimmed by 0 bases and the J gene end by 3 bases; junction bases not matched to a gene: 5. CDR3 length equals 15 residues. The CDR3 DNA is TGCAGTGCTAGAGATCCGGGACAGGGGATCTACGAGCAGTACTTC. It yields the protein CSARDPGQGIYEQYF.

The V gene is TRBV3-1, the J gene TRBJ1-2, with D unresolved. Trimming stripped 1 base from V and 2 bases from J, with 8 bases between. The CDR3 totals 14 residues. Germline loops: CDR1 LGHDT, CDR2 YNNKEL (reference sequence). The CDR3 is CASSQGGGNYGYTF. Here the CDR3 DNA reads TGTGCCAGCAGCCAAGGTGGAGGGAACTATGGCTACACCTTC.

In this sample, this clonotype turned up a few times. This chain uses TRBV19 with TRBJ1-1; no reliable D call. Trimming cost V 7 bases and J 1 base, with 10 bases left between them. The CDR3 length is 13 residues. Germline V gene data show CDR1 as LNHDA and CDR2 as SQIVND (reference sequence). The CDR3 here is CASMRAQNTEAFF. CDR3 bases: TGTGCCAGTATGCGGGCTCAGAACACTGAAGCTTTCTTT.

The gene calls are TRBV14 and TRBJ2-7; TRBD2 aligns across 11 bases. V shed 4 bases and J 2 bases; nucleotides not matched to a gene: 7. Germline-derived CDR1 and CDR2 are SGHDN and FVKESK. The CDR3 length is 16 residues. The CDR3 is CASSPGLAVITYEQYF. CDR3 DNA sequence: TGTGCCAGCAGCCCGGGACTAGCGGTGATCACCTACGAGCAGTACTTC.

This clonotype was seen at least ten times. The chain carries TRBV7-2 and TRBJ1-4, with 7 bases aligning to TRBD1. V trimming: 4 bases; J trimming: 8 bases; junction bases outside the gene matches: 4. CDR1 and CDR2 from the germline V gene are SGHTA and FQGNSA. This CDR3 has 13 amino acids. CDR3 bases: TGTGCCAGCAGCTGGGGACAGACGGAAAAACTGTTTTTT. Its translation is CASSWGQTEKLFF.

This clonotype occurred many times. This chain joins TRBV7-2 and TRBJ1-4; D is perhaps TRBD1 (5 bases). CDR1 is SGHTA, CDR2 FQGNSA, per germline. The V end lost 3 bases, the J end lost 13 bases, and 15 bases lay between the germline ends. The CDR3 has 13 amino acids. The CDR3 sequence is CASSFSTEGTLFF. The CDR3 nucleotides are TGTGCCAGCAGCTTCTCGACAGAAGGAACACTGTTTTTT.